The 30 T cell receptor beta chains below come from one sample, sequenced in a study of blood T cells in healthy people across ages. PCR was performed a second time for roughly 7 to 12 cycles using a sample-barcoded 5' primer and a J-beta primer mix. One entry per CDR3 protein results from TCRdb running MiXCR on the 5' RACE reads. The sample records roughly 800,000 distinct CDR3 sequences, 55% to 75% being singletons. Sequencing was done on a sample of blood. All receptors come from a man younger than 40 in good health.

This clonotype was seen a handful of times. V gene TRBV4-3 combines with J gene TRBJ2-5, with D uncertain. Germline CDR1 and CDR2: LGHNA and YSLEER. The CDR3 is 14 amino acids. Trimming stripped 1 base from V and 2 bases from J, with 8 bases between. The CDR3 sequence: CASSQGTWQETQYF. CDR3 nucleotide sequence: TGCGCCAGCAGCCAAGGGACCTGGCAAGAGACCCAGTACTTC.

The rearrangement joins TRBV20-1 to TRBJ1-4, with D unclear. The V gene's germline CDR1 is DFQATT and CDR2 SNEGSKA (reference sequence). V was pared by 3 bases and J by 8 bases, with 7 bases between. This CDR3 has 11 amino acids. CDR3 region: CSASWTEKLFF. CDR3 coding DNA: TGCAGTGCTAGTTGGACCGAAAAACTGTTTTTT.

The V and J genes are TRBV28 and TRBJ1-2; no reliable D call. In germline, CDR1 is MDHEN, CDR2 SYDVKM. Trimming took off 4 bases at V and 8 bases at J, with 17 bases between the two ends. There are 14 residues in the CDR3. The CDR3 coding sequence is TGTGCCAGCAGTTCCAGGCCCGGGGTCAAGGGCTACACCTTC. This sequence encodes CASSSRPGVKGYTF.

J is TRBJ1-2 and V is TRBV29-1, with 9 bases matching TRBD1. Germline V gene sequence: CDR1 SQVTM, CDR2 ANQGSEA. The CDR3 has 12 amino acids. The trim removed 1 base at V and 10 bases at J, leaving 4 bases unmatched. CDR3 protein: CSVEVRQGDYTF. In DNA, the CDR3 is TGCAGCGTTGAAGTAAGACAGGGGGACTACACCTTC.

This clonotype has only one observation. The chain's CDR3 is CASSQGTGQLYEQYF. CDR3 DNA: TGCGCCAGCAGCCAGGGTACAGGCCAACTCTACGAGCAGTACTTC. The chain links TRBV4-1 to TRBJ2-7; the D gene is possibly TRBD1 (5 bases). The CDR3 is 15 residues long. V dropped 3 bases and J dropped 3 bases, with 15 bases sitting between them. Germline CDR1 and CDR2: MGHRA and YSYEKL.

The chain couples TRBV20-1 to TRBJ1-2; D may be TRBD1 (5 bases). Germline-derived CDR1 and CDR2 are DFQATT and SNEGSKA (reference sequence). The V end was cut by 5 bases, the J end by 5 bases, with 18 bases between. The CDR3 totals 14 residues. This CDR3 is CSAAGRLGAYGYTF. The CDR3 DNA sequence: TGCAGTGCTGCGGGACGGCTGGGCGCTTATGGCTACACCTTC.

This clonotype was observed a few times. The J gene is TRBJ2-7, the V gene TRBV7-2, with D hard to call. Germline CDR1 is SGHTA and CDR2 is FQGNSA. The CDR3 runs to 14 residues. The ends were cut back, 1 base at V and 7 bases at J, with 14 bases in the middle. The CDR3: CASSLELSQREQYF. CDR3 nucleotides: TGTGCCAGCAGCTTAGAGTTATCCCAGAGGGAGCAGTACTTC. Drawing the rest from reference TRBV7-2 and TRBJ2-7, the complete variable domain is GAGVSQSPSNKVTEKGKDVELRCDPISGHTALYWYRQSLGQGLEFLIYFQGNSAPDKSGLPSDRFSAERTGGSVSTLTIQRTQQEDSAVYLCASSLELSQREQYFGPGTRLTVT.

V gene TRBV24-1 combines with J gene TRBJ2-7; D ambiguous. The CDR3 has 12 amino acids. Germline V lookup: CDR1 KGHDR, CDR2 SFDVKD. The V gene lost 3 bases and the J gene lost 4 bases, with 6 bases spanning the gap. The CDR3 region is CATSDPQYEQYF. The DNA of the CDR3 is TGTGCCACCAGTGATCCCCAGTACGAGCAGTACTTC.

The rearrangement links TRBV12-3 or TRBV12-4 to TRBJ1-4; D unresolved. Trimming pared 3 bases from V and 8 bases from J, leaving 19 bases between. The CDR3 contains 16 residues. The CDR3 loop is CASSFSFLSRGEKLFF. The CDR3 DNA sequence: TGTGCCAGCAGTTTTTCTTTCCTTTCACGAGGCGAAAAACTGTTTTTT.

This clonotype was picked up a small number of times. The chain employs TRBV20-1 and TRBJ2-5; D gene uncertain. From germline, CDR1 is DFQATT and CDR2 SNEGSKA (reference sequence). The CDR3 has 12 amino acids. V lost 3 bases and J 11 bases, leaving 16 bases between the germline ends. The CDR3, as DNA: TGCAGTGCTAGCCGGCCCTTGGAAGAGCAGTACTTC. Translation gives CSASRPLEEQYF.

The J gene is TRBJ2-1, the V gene TRBV24-1; the D is unclear. The germline CDR1 and CDR2 sequences are KGHDR and SFDVKD. This CDR3 spans 12 amino acids. V lost 4 bases and J lost 7, with 7 bases in between. The CDR3 region is CATSEYMNEQFF. The CDR3 DNA follows: TGTGCCACCAGTGAGTACATGAATGAGCAGTTCTTC.

The chain couples TRBV29-1 to TRBJ1-2; D perhaps matches TRBD1 (5 bases). Trimming left V 4 bases short and J 3 bases short, with 18 bases between. Germline values: CDR1 SQVTM, CDR2 ANQGSEA. There are 15 residues in the CDR3. DNA for the CDR3: TGCAGCGTTGTGGGTCGAGGGGAAAGGGACTATGGCTACACCTTC. It translates to CSVVGRGERDYGYTF.

CDR3 sequence reads: CSAAYTDTQYF. The DNA of the CDR3 is TGCAGTGCTGCTTACACAGATACGCAGTATTTT. The chain links TRBV20-1 to TRBJ2-3; D gene unclear. Germline V lookup: CDR1 DFQATT, CDR2 SNEGSKA (reference sequence). The CDR3 runs to 11 residues. The V end was cut by 5 bases, the J end by 2 bases, with 5 bases between.

This chain uses TRBV10-3 with TRBJ2-2; 8 nucleotides line up with TRBD1. Germline CDR1 reads ENHRY; CDR2 reads SYGVKD. Trimming cost V 9 bases and J 1 base; bases outside gene matches: 7. CDR3 length equals 15 residues. CDR3 coding DNA: TGTGCCATTCAAAGAGGGACAGGGAACACCGGGGAGCTGTTTTTT. Protein product: CAIQRGTGNTGELFF.

This chain joins TRBV11-2 and TRBJ2-1, with D maybe TRBD2 (6 bases). This CDR3 is built from 17 residues. The V end was cut by 0 bases, the J end by 5 bases, with 17 bases between. CDR1 is SGHAT and CDR2 is FQNNGV in the germline V gene. As DNA, the CDR3 is TGTGCCAGCAGCTTAGAGATCAGGGCGGGAACCCACAATGAGCAGTTCTTC. Translation: CASSLEIRAGTHNEQFF.

The chain combines TRBV29-1 with TRBJ2-5; D not certain. Looked up from germline, CDR1 is SQVTM and CDR2 is ANQGSEA. The CDR3 has 12 residues. V lost 7 bases and J 3 bases, leaving 12 bases between the germline ends. This CDR3 is CSAALNKETQYF. The CDR3, as DNA: TGCAGCGCTGCCTTGAACAAAGAGACCCAGTACTTC. Variable domain in full (rest from reference TRBV29-1 and TRBJ2-5): SAVISQKPSRDICQRGTSLTIQCQVDSQVTMMFWYRQQPGQSLTLIATANQGSEATYESGFVIDKFPISRPNLTFSTLTVSNMSPEDSSIYLCSAALNKETQYFGPGTRLLVL.

The chain uses TRBV2 and TRBJ1-5; perhaps TRBD1 as D (5 bases). CDR1 and CDR2 from the germline V gene are SNHLY and FYNNEI. Deletions cut 5 bases from V and 0 bases from J, with 11 bases between. CDR3 length: 15 amino acids. The CDR3 protein is CASSTLGGSNQPQHF. In DNA form, the CDR3 reads TGTGCCAGCAGTACTCTGGGGGGTAGCAATCAGCCCCAGCATTTT.

The V gene is TRBV30, the J gene TRBJ2-1; TRBD1 matches 9 bases. Judging by the DNA end, TRBJ2-7 fits better; the J call may be wrong. This CDR3 comprises 15 residues. Germline loops: CDR1 GTSNPN, CDR2 SVGIG (reference sequence). CDR3 bases: TGTGCCTGGAGAGAGACAGGGGGGGTATACAATGAGCAGTACTTC. Protein product: CAWRETGGVYNEQYF.

The sample holds a few counts of this clonotype. The rearrangement links TRBV10-3 to TRBJ2-5, with 8 positions matching TRBD1. Germline trimming cut 6 bases from V and 5 bases from J; bases unmatched to any gene: 8. Germline V gene data show CDR1 as ENHRY and CDR2 as SYGVKD. The CDR3 runs to 14 residues. The CDR3 spells CAIRVDRVSETQYF. For the CDR3, the DNA is TGTGCCATCAGGGTGGACAGGGTGAGCGAGACCCAGTACTTC.

In its sample, this clonotype was seen a few times. The chain couples TRBV12-3 or TRBV12-4 to TRBJ1-5; a weak D match, TRBD1 (5 bases). V lost 2 bases, J lost 7 bases, and 12 bases lay in between. The CDR3 covers 14 residues. CDR3 coding DNA: TGTGCCAGCAGTTTAAAGGGGACGGGGCAGCCCCAGCATTTT. Translation gives CASSLKGTGQPQHF.

The rearrangement joins TRBV29-1 to TRBJ2-7; the match to TRBD2 covers 7 bases. There are 14 residues in the CDR3. Looked up from germline, CDR1 is SQVTM and CDR2 is ANQGSEA. Trimming cost V 3 bases and J 2 bases; bases outside gene matches: 7. CDR3: CSVEEIAGTYEQYF. For the CDR3, the DNA is TGCAGCGTTGAGGAAATAGCGGGTACCTACGAGCAGTACTTC.

This clonotype was picked up a small number of times. The rearrangement joins TRBV10-2 to TRBJ1-6; weak D call: TRBD1 (5 bases). Germline V gene data show CDR1 as WSHSY and CDR2 as SAAADI. The CDR3 extends over 12 amino acids. V was pared by 9 bases and J by 10 bases, with 13 bases between. CDR3 in DNA: TGCGCCAGTACTCCGGGGCCATCACCCCTCCACTTT. It encodes CASTPGPSPLHF.

This clonotype was recorded once. The gene calls are TRBV4-1 and TRBJ1-1; D possibly corresponds to TRBD1 (6 bases). V was pared by 1 base and J by 5 bases, with 14 bases between. The CDR3 runs 15 residues. Germline CDR1 is MGHRA and CDR2 is YSYEKL. CDR3 in amino acids: CASSQARGGGTEAFF. CDR3 in DNA: TGCGCCAGCAGCCAAGCGAGAGGGGGAGGGACTGAAGCTTTCTTT.

This chain connects TRBV3-1 to TRBJ2-7, with D uncertain. Germline CDR1 and CDR2: LGHDT and YNNKEL (reference sequence). V was shortened by 0 bases and J by 2 bases, with 8 bases between the two germline ends. This CDR3 comprises 14 residues. The CDR3 region has the DNA TGTGCCAGCAGCCAAGATGGCAAACCCTACGAGCAGTACTTC. This sequence encodes CASSQDGKPYEQYF.

The chain joins TRBV9 to TRBJ1-2, with unresolved D. The CDR3 is 14 amino acids. Looked up from germline, CDR1 is SGDLS and CDR2 is YYNGEE. The germline V and J ends were trimmed by 3 bases and 0 bases, with 9 bases remaining between them. The CDR3 bases are TGTGCCAGCAGCGGTCCCATCCCTAACTATGGCTACACCTTC. Translating gives CASSGPIPNYGYTF.

This chain uses TRBV29-1 with TRBJ2-5; 8 bases are a match to TRBD2. V shed 3 bases and J 13 bases; nucleotides not matched to a gene: 10. The CDR3 consists of 12 residues. CDR1 and CDR2 (germline): SQVTM, ANQGSEA. CDR3 sequence reads: CSVETKRGLVYF. The CDR3 nucleotides are TGCAGCGTTGAGACGAAACGGGGACTAGTGTACTTC.

This clonotype came up once. This chain joins TRBV20-1 and TRBJ1-2; D gene uncertain. The CDR3 extends over 11 amino acids. CDR1 and CDR2 from the germline V gene are DFQATT and SNEGSKA (reference sequence). V shed 7 bases and J shed 0 bases, with 6 bases lying between them. DNA for the CDR3: TGCAGTGGGTTGTCTAACTATGGCTACACCTTC. Translation: CSGLSNYGYTF.

This clonotype was seen only a few times. This chain joins TRBV7-9 and TRBJ2-1; 7 nucleotides line up with TRBD2. V lost 4 bases and J lost 6; bases outside the gene matches: 9. CDR3 size: 15 residues. Germline lookup yields CDR1 SEHNR and CDR2 FQNEAQ (reference sequence). The CDR3 bases are TGTGCCAGCAGCTACCCGTTGCCGGGGGGCAATGAGCAGTTCTTC. Amino acid sequence: CASSYPLPGGNEQFF.

This clonotype has only a few counts. This may arise from a read error, as a much more abundant clone is one base away. The chain links TRBV6-2 or TRBV6-3 to TRBJ2-5; no reliable D call. Germline loops: CDR1 MNHEY, CDR2 SVGEGT. V dropped 0 bases and J dropped 11 bases, with 13 bases sitting between them. CDR3 length: 13 residues. This CDR3 reads CASSYSMASTQYF. The CDR3 DNA follows: TGTGCCAGCAGTTACTCGATGGCGAGTACTCAGTACTTC.

This chain uses TRBV12-3 or TRBV12-4 with TRBJ2-4, with D tentatively TRBD1 (5 bases). The DNA end is a closer match to TRBJ2-7, so the J assignment may be wrong. The CDR3 contains 14 residues. CDR3 in DNA: TGTGCCAGCAGTTTAGCGGACAAGCCCTACGAGCAGTACTTC. Translating gives CASSLADKPYEQYF.